A single sample gave rise to the 26 T cell receptor beta chains below, sequenced in a study of technical replicates of blood from a few donors (dated by TCRdb to the late 2010s). The library relied on the immunoSEQ multiplex PCR assay. The source is immuneACCESS, and TCRdb retained only in-frame sequences with V and J called. Part of the clones is not carried over; for the studies checked, unresolved V genes explain less than half of this, and the remainder is unexplained. In this sample the table shows some 80,000 clones, 90% to 95% of which occur a single time. The top ten constitute around 0.25% of the sample. The material sequenced was T cells isolated from PBMCs. Every receptor here comes from a human donor in good health.

The V gene is TRBV11-2, the J gene TRBJ2-7; 7 nucleotides line up with TRBD1. CDR1 is SGHAT and CDR2 is FQNNGV in the germline V gene. The ends lost 4 bases at V and 1 base at J; junction bases unmatched: 4. The CDR3 is 14 amino acids. CDR3 residues: CASSYGTVSYEQYF. CDR3 in DNA: TGTGCCAGCAGCTACGGGACAGTTTCCTACGAGCAGTACTTC.

V and J are TRBV18 and TRBJ1-1; TRBD1 matches at 7 bases. Germline V lookup: CDR1 KGHSH, CDR2 LQKENI. The CDR3 contains 15 residues. The junction had 7 bases not matched to a gene; V was cut back by 1 base and J by 5 bases. The CDR3 DNA sequence: TGTGCCAGCTCACCACAGGAGGGGGCGGTTACTGAAGCTTTCTTT. It codes for CASSPQEGAVTEAFF.

The rearrangement links TRBV6-5 to TRBJ1-4, with 7 positions matching TRBD1. Germline V CDR1 and CDR2: MNHEY, SVGAGI. V lost 4 bases, J lost 5 bases, and 4 bases stayed unmatched. CDR3 length: 14 amino acids. The CDR3 sequence is CASSSGQLNEKLFF. CDR3 nucleotide sequence: TGTGCCAGCAGTTCGGGACAGTTAAATGAAAAACTGTTTTTT.

V and J are TRBV19 and TRBJ2-6, with 12 nucleotides matching TRBD1. This CDR3 comprises 19 residues. The germline CDR1 and CDR2 sequences are LNHDA and SQIVND (reference sequence). Trimming removed 10 bases from V and 0 bases from J; junction bases left unmatched: 13. CDR3 protein: CATSSGTGGGISGANVLTF. In nucleotides, the CDR3 is TGTGCCACCTCCTCCGGGACAGGGGGCGGGATCTCTGGGGCCAACGTCCTGACTTTC.

The sample holds a few counts of this clone. This chain uses TRBV7-7 with TRBJ1-1, with D possibly TRBD1 on 6 matching bases. Germline CDR1 is SSHAT and CDR2 is FNYEAQ (reference sequence). With 5 bases removed from V and 2 bases from J, the gap between germline ends came to 9 bases. CDR3 length: 13 residues. The CDR3 protein is CASSQDSNTEAFF. In DNA form, the CDR3 reads TGTGCCAGCAGCCAGGACAGTAACACTGAAGCTTTCTTT.

V is TRBV30 and J is TRBJ2-5; D unresolved. Germline V gene sequence: CDR1 GTSNPN, CDR2 SVGIG (reference sequence). The CDR3 contains 13 residues. V gave up 3 bases and J gave up 3 bases, with 11 bases separating them. CDR3 DNA sequence: TGTGCCTGGAGCTCGGGTCTTGAAGAGACCCAGTACTTC. Amino acids: CAWSSGLEETQYF.

The gene calls are TRBV6-5 and TRBJ2-1; 7 positions agree with TRBD2. V lost 6 bases, J lost 8 bases, and 10 bases stayed unmatched. The CDR3 runs 14 residues. CDR1 and CDR2 (germline): MNHEY, SVGAGI. This CDR3 reads CASRHGDYIYEQFF. The CDR3 DNA reads TGTGCCAGCAGGCATGGGGACTATATCTATGAGCAGTTCTTC.

This chain uses TRBV30 with TRBJ2-5, with 7 bases that match TRBD1. Germline trimming cut 2 bases from V and 4 bases from J; bases unmatched to any gene: 13. Germline CDR1 is GTSNPN and CDR2 is SVGIG (reference sequence). CDR3 size: 16 residues. The CDR3 here is CAWSPKTGSSLETQYF. CDR3 in DNA: TGTGCCTGGAGTCCTAAGACAGGGTCGAGTTTAGAGACCCAGTACTTC.

The chain is built from TRBV5-1 and TRBJ2-5; TRBD2 matches 9 bases. The length of the CDR3 is 18 residues. The V gene's germline CDR1 is SGHRS and CDR2 YFSETQ. V gave up 0 bases and J gave up 5 bases; unmatched junction bases: 14. CDR3 in amino acids: CASSLAGTSRGAVETQYF. For the CDR3, the DNA is TGCGCCAGCAGCTTGGCCGGGACTAGCAGGGGGGCGGTTGAGACCCAGTACTTC.

The J gene is TRBJ1-4, the V gene TRBV5-1; 8 bases are shared with TRBD1. Germline CDR1 is SGHRS and CDR2 is YFSETQ. V dropped 3 bases and J dropped 6; count of bases not matched to a gene: 7. The CDR3 consists of 15 residues. The CDR3 is CASSWLGQGHEKLFF. DNA of the CDR3: TGCGCCAGCAGCTGGCTTGGACAGGGCCATGAAAAACTGTTTTTT.

The rearrangement uses TRBV10-2 and TRBJ2-1; 8 nucleotides match TRBD2. CDR1 and CDR2 from the germline V gene are WSHSY and SAAADI. The CDR3 runs 14 residues. The V and J ends lost 5 bases and 5 bases, in that order; junction bases with no gene match: 5. CDR3 in DNA: TGCGCCAGCAGTAGCGGGAGTACCCACAATGAGCAGTTCTTC. Its translation: CASSSGSTHNEQFF.

The V call is TRBV21-1, the J call TRBJ2-2; the table's D gene call, TRBD1, was not cross checked with the DNA. TRBV21-1 is a pseudogene. This CDR3 is 16 amino acids long. The CDR3 is CASSSHRGLEAGELFF. CDR3 coding DNA: TGTGCCAGCAGCTCACACAGGGGGCTGGAGGCCGGGGAGCTGTTTTTT.

This chain connects TRBV6-5 to TRBJ2-5; 8 positions match TRBD2. This CDR3 spans 15 amino acids. Trimming at V came to 6 bases and at J to 3 bases, leaving 9 bases not matched to a gene. The germline V gene encodes CDR1 MNHEY and CDR2 SVGAGI. DNA of the CDR3: TGTGCCAGCAGGAACGCGGGACTAGAAGAAGAGACCCAGTACTTC. It encodes CASRNAGLEEETQYF.

This clone has a single count. CDR3 region: CASSWDRPSYNEQFF. The CDR3 DNA is TGTGCCAGCAGCTGGGACAGGCCTTCCTACAATGAGCAGTTCTTC. The chain employs TRBV5-6 and TRBJ2-1; the match to TRBD1 covers 8 bases. In germline, CDR1 is SGHDT, CDR2 YYEEEE. This CDR3 spans 15 amino acids. J lost 1 base, V lost 3 bases, and 3 bases had no gene match.

This chain joins TRBV19 and TRBJ1-4; TRBD1 matches 10 bases. J gave up 10 bases and V 8 bases, and 10 bases lay outside the gene matches. The V gene's germline CDR1 is LNHDA and CDR2 SQIVND (reference sequence). The CDR3 runs to 14 residues. CDR3 loop: CASPTRDRGGKLFF. In DNA, the CDR3 is TGTGCCAGTCCAACCCGGGACAGGGGAGGAAAACTGTTTTTT.

The chain uses TRBV7-9 and TRBJ2-3; weak D call: TRBD2 (5 bases). Per the germline V gene, CDR1 is SEHNR and CDR2 is FQNEAQ (reference sequence). V dropped 4 bases and J dropped 9 bases, with 23 bases sitting between them. This CDR3 has 16 amino acids. DNA of the CDR3: TGTGCCAGCAGCTCTATTGGGGAGACCGAGCTGAGCACGCAGTATTTT. Translating gives CASSSIGETELSTQYF.

This chain uses TRBV6-4 with TRBJ2-1, with a weak D call TRBD2 (6 bases). Germline assignment: CDR1 MRHNA and CDR2 SNTAGT. The V gene lost 8 bases and the J gene lost 7 bases, with 9 bases spanning the gap. The CDR3 is made up of 11 amino acids. The CDR3 spells CASEEGNEQFF. The CDR3 DNA is TGTGCCAGCGAGGAGGGGAATGAGCAGTTCTTC.

The rearrangement uses TRBV14 and TRBJ2-1; D might be TRBD2 (5 bases). This CDR3 has 17 residues. Germline V gene sequence: CDR1 SGHDN, CDR2 FVKESK. The V and J ends lost 4 bases and 2 bases respectively, with 18 bases between them. The CDR3 DNA is TGTGCCAGCAGCCCCGTGGGGAGCCGAGAGCCCTACAATGAGCAGTTCTTC. This encodes CASSPVGSREPYNEQFF.

The rearrangement joins TRBV7-6 to TRBJ1-6; 8 bases are shared with TRBD1. This CDR3 contains 18 residues. Germline CDR1 reads SGHVS; CDR2 reads FNYEAQ. V shed 5 bases and J 3 bases; nucleotides not matched to a gene: 12. This CDR3 reads CASSLKAQGEGYNSPLHF. CDR3 nucleotides: TGTGCCAGCAGCCTTAAAGCACAGGGGGAGGGCTATAATTCACCCCTCCACTTT.

The V call is TRBV28, the J call TRBJ2-7; weak D call: TRBD2 (6 bases). V lost 3 bases to trimming and J lost 9 bases, with 15 bases between them. The germline CDR1 and CDR2 sequences are MDHEN and SYDVKM. The CDR3 runs to 13 residues. CDR3 sequence reads: CASSFGGTQWQYF. As DNA, the CDR3 is TGTGCCAGCAGTTTCGGAGGGACTCAGTGGCAGTACTTC.

The chain recombines TRBV20-1 with TRBJ2-7, with D perhaps TRBD2 (5 bases). Germline CDR1 and CDR2: DFQATT and SNEGSKA (reference sequence). With 5 bases removed from V and 4 bases from J, the gap between germline ends came to 9 bases. This CDR3 is 11 amino acids long. CDR3 coding DNA: TGCAGTGCTCTCTGGGAGTACGAGCAGTACTTC. Translation: CSALWEYEQYF.

The chain joins TRBV10-3 to TRBJ2-1; 11 bases map to TRBD1. Losses at the gene ends were 10 bases for V and 13 bases for J; bases not matched to a gene: 15. CDR1 is ENHRY and CDR2 is SYGVKD in the germline V gene. The CDR3 runs 14 residues. CDR3 sequence (DNA): TGTGCCAAATCCGCTGAGGGGGGACAGGGGGAACAGTTCTTC. This sequence encodes CAKSAEGGQGEQFF.

The gene calls are TRBV29-1 and TRBJ2-7; maybe TRBD1 (6 bases). The CDR3 is 13 residues long. Trimming cost V 1 base and J 1 base, with 8 bases left between them. Germline V gene data show CDR1 as SQVTM and CDR2 as ANQGSEA. Written as DNA, the CDR3 is TGCAGCGTTGAAGCAGACAGGTCCTACGAGCAGTACTTC. Encoded protein: CSVEADRSYEQYF.

The chain has TRBV28 and TRBJ2-3; 7 positions match TRBD2. The V and J ends lost 7 bases and 3 bases, in that order; junction bases with no gene match: 16. The germline V gene has CDR1 MDHEN and CDR2 SYDVKM. The CDR3 runs 17 residues. CDR3 bases: TGTGCCAGCAATTCGGGGTGGGTTGGCGGGAGTACAGATACGCAGTATTTT. Its protein product is CASNSGWVGGSTDTQYF.

This chain joins TRBV6-5 and TRBJ2-2; the match to TRBD1 covers 10 bases. Trimming at V came to 6 bases and at J to 6 bases, leaving 4 bases not matched to a gene. The germline gives CDR1 MNHEY, CDR2 SVGAGI. CDR3 length: 14 amino acids. CDR3 nucleotide sequence: TGTGCCAGCAGCTCAGGACAGGGGGCCGGGGAGCTGTTTTTT. Its translation is CASSSGQGAGELFF.

This clone showed up just once. The chain employs TRBV5-6 and TRBJ1-3; D not certain. V was pared by 2 bases and J by 0 bases, with 3 bases between. Germline V gene sequence: CDR1 SGHDT, CDR2 YYEEEE. The CDR3 totals 13 residues. The CDR3 DNA sequence: TGTGCCAGCAGCTTCCGCTCTGGAAACACCATATATTTT. Encoded protein: CASSFRSGNTIYF.